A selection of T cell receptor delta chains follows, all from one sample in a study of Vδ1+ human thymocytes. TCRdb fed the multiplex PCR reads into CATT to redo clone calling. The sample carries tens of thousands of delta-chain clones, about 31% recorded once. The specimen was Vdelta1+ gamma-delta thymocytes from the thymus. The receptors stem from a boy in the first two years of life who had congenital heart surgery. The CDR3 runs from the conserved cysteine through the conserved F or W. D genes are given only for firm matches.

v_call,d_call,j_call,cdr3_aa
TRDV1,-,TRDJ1,CALGEAPLTDKLIF
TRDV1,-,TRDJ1,CALGDPQLPTGRSVLGSLYTDKLIF
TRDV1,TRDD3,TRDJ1,CALGERWGTDTDKLIF
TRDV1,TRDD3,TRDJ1,CALGESCGAGGSPAILHTDKLIF
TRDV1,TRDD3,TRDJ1,CALGELLAGGYGADKLIF
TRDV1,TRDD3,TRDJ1,CALGELGVPTGGYAPDTDKLIF
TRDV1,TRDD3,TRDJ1,CALGDKWGYQGGGYVRYTDKLIF
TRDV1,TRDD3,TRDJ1,CALGAHPLGMRSTKLIF
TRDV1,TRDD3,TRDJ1,CALGELVGDTRARYTDKLIF
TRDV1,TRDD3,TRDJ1,CALGDPEGIRAGYTDKLIF
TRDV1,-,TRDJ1,CALGLRPIFPTGSWGDHRDKLIF
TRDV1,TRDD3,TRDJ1,CALGELKTSLCGGGCCGLIF
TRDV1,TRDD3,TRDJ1,CALGPSFLRLGDKRGYTDKLIF
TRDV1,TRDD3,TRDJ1,CALGVRYPSRPTGGYVTLPMYTDKLIF
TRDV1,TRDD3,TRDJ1,CALGEGSYVPGGYPYTDKLIF
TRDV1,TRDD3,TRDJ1,CALGPALGGYLYTDKLIF
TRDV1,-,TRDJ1,CALGELSASSRSTDKLIF
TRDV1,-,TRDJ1,CALGPPTRTGTDKLIF
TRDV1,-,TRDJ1,CALGEDPVRGEGETDKLIF
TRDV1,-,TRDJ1,CALGESQQAAILPGDDGPYTDKLIF
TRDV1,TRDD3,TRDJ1,CALGERVAPLSSAGYWGIKSATDKLIF
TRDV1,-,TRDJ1,CALRSRLTLWYTDKLIF
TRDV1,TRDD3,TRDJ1,CALGTLPWGIRTDKLIF
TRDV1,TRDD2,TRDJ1,CALGRPSYRDGLGISAPNTDKLIF
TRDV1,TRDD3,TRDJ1,CALGERIHPPFIPGWGIRSDKLIF
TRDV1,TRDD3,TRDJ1,CALGPPLPITGGYPYTDKLIF
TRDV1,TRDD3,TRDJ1,CALGEPFGGSTDKLIF
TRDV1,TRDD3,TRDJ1,CALGETLLPGDTVWADKLIF
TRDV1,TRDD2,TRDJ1,CALGELGGLPTVHWRLIF
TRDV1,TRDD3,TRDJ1,CALGEPAWIRGRTDKLIF
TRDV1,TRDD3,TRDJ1,CALGEFPPRHWGIGEDKLIF
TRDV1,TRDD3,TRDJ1,CALGEGGLNLPGLPRLGDNEAYGKLIF
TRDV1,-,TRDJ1,CALGELVLSGRGYDKLIF
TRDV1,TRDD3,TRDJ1,CALGESSPSTGGYRDTDKLIF
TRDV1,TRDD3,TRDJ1,CALGELSPSPPCWGIVLIF
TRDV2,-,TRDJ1,CACDTATQGLGLNTDKLIF
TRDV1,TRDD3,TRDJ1,CALGLPVTFVLGDRVYTDKLIF
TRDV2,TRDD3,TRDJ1,CACDTGFFLVLGDTGDKLIF
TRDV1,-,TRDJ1,CALKPFLDGGLDTDKLIF
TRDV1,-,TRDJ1,CALGEPGPGGLLTDKLIF
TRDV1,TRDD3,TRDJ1,CALGELASPYWGIREGFTDKLIF
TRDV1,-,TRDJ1,CALGEFLHWDTKLIF
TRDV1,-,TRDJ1,CALVGPSSPSRGSYLLYTDKLIF
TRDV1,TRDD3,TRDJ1,CALGAVPILGDQYTDKLIF